A selection of T cell receptor beta chains follows, all from one sample in a study of shared clonotypes between healthy human individuals. Repertoires were generated with immunoSEQ multiplex PCR, while TCRdb's copy carries only in-frame clones and drops some. The repertoire holds hundreds of thousands of clones, with approximately 77% as singletons. Sequencing was performed on PBMCs. These receptors came from a woman in her forties in good health. Some clones in this sample may be carry-over from other donors' samples. Each CDR3 is given with its conserved first and last residue. The D gene is left open where the match is weak. Some rows have no size entry. The others give once, few or many, or a class for an expanded clone.

abundance | j_gene | v_gene | d_gene | CDR3nt | CDR3aa
. | TRBJ2-5 | TRBV18 | . | TGTGCCAGCTCAGGGACATCGACAGTCCGCCAAGAGACCCAGTACTTC | CASSGTSTVRQETQYF
. | TRBJ1-1 | TRBV18 | TRBD1 | TGTGCCAGCTCACCTTCAGGGGGCAGCACTGAAGCTTTCTTT | CASSPSGGSTEAFF
few | TRBJ2-7 | TRBV10-1 | . | TGCGCCAGCAGTGAGTCTTCACAGAGCGCCGAGCAGTACTTC | CASSESSQSAEQYF
. | TRBJ2-7 | TRBV6-6 | . | TGTGCCAGCACCTTGGGGATGGGGGACACAACCTACGAGCAGTACTTC | CASTLGMGDTTYEQYF
few | TRBJ2-1 | TRBV27 | TRBD1 | TGTGCCAGCAGTTACAGGGGCAATGAGCAGTTCTTC | CASSYRGNEQFF
. | TRBJ2-7 | TRBV6-1 | . | TGTGCCAGCACTGATGGGCGGGATAGCTCCTACGAGCAGTACTTC | CASTDGRDSSYEQYF
. | TRBJ1-2 | TRBV18 | TRBD1 | TGTGCCAGCTCACCAGTCAGTCCGATCGGGGGACAGGCCAACTATGGCTACACCTTC | CASSPVSPIGGQANYGYTF
. | TRBJ1-1 | TRBV27 | TRBD1 | TGTGCCAGCAGTTTAACCGCCTCGACAGGGATGAACACTGAAGCTTTCTTT | CASSLTASTGMNTEAFF
. | TRBJ1-5 | TRBV6-1 | . | TGTGCCAGCAGGGGGGGGTGGCAGCCCCAGCATTTT | CASRGGWQPQHF
. | TRBJ2-7 | TRBV7-2 | . | TGTGCCAGCAGCTCACTCGCCGCGGAAGAGCAGTACTTC | CASSSLAAEEQYF
. | TRBJ2-7 | TRBV5-4 | . | TGTGCCAGCAGCGGGAGGGGGCCCCTTGCCTCCTACGAGCAGTACTTC | CASSGRGPLASYEQYF
. | TRBJ2-7 | TRBV5-8 | . | TGTGCCAGCAGCTTGGACAGGGAACACGAGCAGTACTTC | CASSLDREHEQYF
. | TRBJ1-4 | TRBV30 | . | TGTGCCTGGAGTCAGACCAATAATGAAAAACTGTTTTTT | CAWSQTNNEKLFF
. | TRBJ2-1 | TRBV19 | TRBD2 | TGTGCCACCTTGGCGGGAGGAGCCTACAATGAGCAGTTCTTC | CATLAGGAYNEQFF
. | TRBJ2-3 | TRBV7-6 | TRBD2 | TGTGCCAGCAGCTTACGCGGGAGAGACCCCACAGATACGCAGTATTTT | CASSLRGRDPTDTQYF
. | TRBJ2-5 | TRBV7-2 | . | TGTGCCAGCAGCTTTGGCGGGCAAGAGACCCAGTACTTC | CASSFGGQETQYF
. | TRBJ2-2 | TRBV2 | . | TGTGCCAGCAGAGCGGAGTTCCCCGGGGAGCTGTTTTTT | CASRAEFPGELFF
few | TRBJ2-7 | TRBV18 | TRBD1 | TGTGCCAGCTCACAGGGGGCTTCCTACGAGCAGTACTTC | CASSQGASYEQYF
few | TRBJ1-2 | TRBV10-2 | . | TGCGCCAGCAGGGGGGGACAAACCGGCTACACCTTC | CASRGGQTGYTF
. | TRBJ1-1 | TRBV5-4 | TRBD1 | TGTGCCAGCAGCTGGGGTCAGGGGGCGAACACTGAAGCTTTCTTT | CASSWGQGANTEAFF
. | TRBJ1-2 | TRBV4-3 | . | TGCGCCAGCAGCCAAGATCCGCCGCCGCCCTATGGCTACACCTTC | CASSQDPPPPYGYTF
. | TRBJ2-1 | TRBV14 | . | TGTGCCAGCAGCGCCTTGGGTGGGAATGAGCAGTTCTTC | CASSALGGNEQFF
once | TRBJ1-5 | TRBV18 | . | TGTGCCAGCTCAACCGACAGTACCAATCAGCCCCAGCATTTT | CASSTDSTNQPQHF
. | TRBJ2-7 | TRBV19 | TRBD1 | TGTGCCAGTAGTATAGGGGACAGGGGATACGAGCAGTACTTC | CASSIGDRGYEQYF
once | TRBJ1-5 | TRBV15 | . | TGTGCCACCAGCGGACAGAATCAGCCCCAGCATTTT | CATSGQNQPQHF
few | TRBJ1-2 | TRBV4-1 | TRBD1 | TGCGCCAGCAGCCTCGCCGTGATTGGGGCAGGGGGAAGCTATGGCTACACCTTC | CASSLAVIGAGGSYGYTF
. | TRBJ2-3 | TRBV5-4 | TRBD2 | TGTGCCAGCAGCCCCGGGGGGAGCGGGAGTGGCACAGATACGCAGTATTTT | CASSPGGSGSGTDTQYF
few | TRBJ2-7 | TRBV27 | TRBD1 | TGTGCCAGCAGTTTAGGGACAGGTCGGTACGAGCAGTACTTC | CASSLGTGRYEQYF
. | TRBJ2-7 | TRBV7-2 | TRBD2 | TGTGCCAGCAGCCAACTAGCGGGAGAACCCTACGAGCAGTACTTC | CASSQLAGEPYEQYF
few | TRBJ2-7 | TRBV18 | . | TGTGCCAGCTCACCAGGACAAGCGATCTACGAGCAGTACTTC | CASSPGQAIYEQYF
. | TRBJ2-3 | TRBV7-7 | . | TGTGCCAGCAGCTTAAATTACGAGCGATCTGATACGCAGTATTTT | CASSLNYERSDTQYF
. | TRBJ2-1 | TRBV7-2 | TRBD2 | TGTGCCAGCAGCTTAGGAACTAGCGCCAATGAGCAGTTCTTC | CASSLGTSANEQFF
. | TRBJ2-3 | TRBV19 | . | TGTGCCAGTAGGGGACTAGGAGGGGGCGATACGCAGTATTTT | CASRGLGGGDTQYF
few | TRBJ2-2 | TRBV7-2 | . | TGTGCCAGCAGCCCCGGCCCCGGGACTCCGGACACCGGGGAGCTGTTTTTT | CASSPGPGTPDTGELFF
. | TRBJ2-5 | TRBV7-7 | . | TGTGCTAGCAGCTTAGGGCCTCCACATGGGACAGAGACCCAGTACTTC | CASSLGPPHGTETQYF
many | TRBJ2-7 | TRBV27 | . | TGTGCCAGCAGTTTCATGGGGTTTGGCTACGAGCAGTACTTC | CASSFMGFGYEQYF
. | TRBJ1-5 | TRBV2 | . | TGTGCCAGCAGTTCCCCGGGACAAGGTGTTTTGGCCCAGCATTTT | CASSSPGQGVLAQHF
. | TRBJ2-4 | TRBV4-3 | . | TGCGCCAGCAGCCAAGGGATTCAAAACATTCAGTACTTC | CASSQGIQNIQYF
. | TRBJ2-7 | TRBV6-1 | TRBD2 | TGTGCCAGCTTCTTCTCCGGGACTAGCTACGAGCAGTACTTC | CASFFSGTSYEQYF
. | TRBJ2-7 | TRBV20-1 | . | TGCAGTGCTAGAGGGTGGGACGAGCAGTACTTC | CSARGWDEQYF
. | TRBJ2-7 | TRBV29-1 | TRBD2 | TGCAGCGTTGTGACGGGGACTAAAGAGCAGTACTTC | CSVVTGTKEQYF
many | TRBJ1-2 | TRBV30 | . | TGTGCCTGGAGTGGTGTCGGGATGTGGGCGGGCTACACCTTC | CAWSGVGMWAGYTF
. | TRBJ1-4 | TRBV15 | . | TGTGCCACCAGCACGGGACGGGCAACTAATGAAAAACTGTTTTTT | CATSTGRATNEKLFF
. | TRBJ2-7 | TRBV28 | TRBD1 | TGTGCCAGCAGTACCGTCCGGGACAGACGGCCCGAGCAGTACTTC | CASSTVRDRRPEQYF
. | TRBJ1-1 | TRBV6-4 | . | TGTGCCAGCAGTGAGTCGACAGAGAACGCTGCAGCTTTCTTT | CASSESTENAAAFF
. | TRBJ2-5 | TRBV4-1 | TRBD1 | TGCGCCAGCAGCGCTCAACCGTGGACAGGTTCTCAAGAGACCCAGTACTTC | CASSAQPWTGSQETQYF
. | TRBJ1-2 | TRBV6-1 | . | TGTGCCAGCAGTGAGCGGGGTATGAATGGCTACACCTTC | CASSERGMNGYTF
. | TRBJ1-2 | TRBV10-3 | . | TGTGCCATCAGTGAGGGTCCCAGCGGGGGTAACTATGGCTACACCTTC | CAISEGPSGGNYGYTF
. | TRBJ1-1 | TRBV30 | . | TGTGCCTGGAGAGGGTCGTTGAACACTGAAGCTTTCTTT | CAWRGSLNTEAFF
. | TRBJ2-2 | TRBV29-1 | TRBD2 | TGCAGCGCAAGCGGGAGGGCCAACACCGGGGAGCTGTTTTTT | CSASGRANTGELFF
. | TRBJ1-2 | TRBV19 | . | TGTGCCAGTAGTCTGCAAGGCCGCAACTATGGCTACACCTTC | CASSLQGRNYGYTF
few | TRBJ2-7 | TRBV27 | TRBD2 | TGTGCCAGCAAGGGACTAGCGGATAGAGAGCAGTACTTC | CASKGLADREQYF
few | TRBJ2-7 | TRBV7-9 | TRBD1 | TGTGCCAGCAGCAAGACAGGGTCCTACGAGCAGTACTTC | CASSKTGSYEQYF
. | TRBJ2-7 | TRBV11-3 | . | TGTGCCAGCAGCTTAACAGGGATGACCGAGCAGTACTTC | CASSLTGMTEQYF